These T cell receptor beta chains were read from a single sample in a study of cytomegalovirus exposure and HLA in healthy donors. Data came from immunoSEQ multiplex PCR; TCRdb stores just in-frame clones and leaves some out. In the table there are 120,000 or so clones, 80% to 90% of which are singletons. Sequencing was carried out using PBMCs. These receptors were collected from a woman aged 18 to 35 in good health and CMV-seronegative. Both conserved end residues are part of each CDR3. Fields, in order: V gene, J gene, clone size, D gene, CDR3 protein, CDR3 DNA. The D gene is left open where the match is weak. Clone size is given for some rows only: seen once, a few or many times, or a class if the clone is expanded.

v_gene: TRBV27; j_gene: TRBJ2-7; abundance: NA; d_gene: NA; CDR3aa: CASSSLRGNPYEQYF; CDR3nt: TGTGCCAGCAGTTCACTCCGGGGTAACCCCTACGAGCAGTACTTC
v_gene: TRBV2; j_gene: TRBJ2-1; abundance: NA; d_gene: TRBD2; CDR3aa: CASSELAGGYNEQFF; CDR3nt: TGTGCCAGCAGTGAACTAGCGGGAGGTTACAATGAGCAGTTCTTC
v_gene: TRBV4-3; j_gene: TRBJ2-7; abundance: NA; d_gene: NA; CDR3aa: CASSQVEGIREQYF; CDR3nt: TGCGCCAGCAGCCAAGTGGAGGGGATTCGCGAGCAGTACTTC
v_gene: TRBV9; j_gene: TRBJ2-5; abundance: once; d_gene: NA; CDR3aa: CASSGEETQYF; CDR3nt: TGTGCCAGCAGCGGCGAAGAGACCCAGTACTTC
v_gene: TRBV5-1; j_gene: TRBJ2-1; abundance: NA; d_gene: TRBD2; CDR3aa: CASSPGTSGYDEQFF; CDR3nt: TGCGCCAGCAGTCCCGGGACTAGCGGGTATGATGAGCAGTTCTTC
v_gene: TRBV19; j_gene: TRBJ1-1; abundance: NA; d_gene: NA; CDR3aa: CASSTASTGRFMNTEAFF; CDR3nt: TGTGCCAGTAGTACTGCCTCGACAGGTCGGTTCATGAACACTGAAGCTTTCTTT
v_gene: TRBV10-2; j_gene: TRBJ2-1; abundance: NA; d_gene: TRBD2; CDR3aa: CASSVESWGLAEQLRVEQFF; CDR3nt: TGCGCCAGCAGTGTGGAATCGTGGGGACTAGCGGAGCAACTTAGGGTTGAGCAGTTCTTC
v_gene: TRBV27; j_gene: TRBJ2-2; abundance: NA; d_gene: NA; CDR3aa: CASSFRDTTTGELFF; CDR3nt: TGTGCCAGCAGTTTTCGGGACACTACCACCGGGGAGCTGTTTTTT
v_gene: TRBV5-8; j_gene: TRBJ2-1; abundance: NA; d_gene: NA; CDR3aa: CASSLGPSQDEQFF; CDR3nt: TGTGCCAGCAGCTTGGGTCCGAGCCAGGATGAGCAGTTCTTC
v_gene: TRBV2; j_gene: TRBJ1-5; abundance: NA; d_gene: NA; CDR3aa: CASTQRGGAQPQHF; CDR3nt: TGTGCCAGCACCCAAAGGGGGGGTGCGCAGCCCCAGCATTTT
v_gene: TRBV28; j_gene: TRBJ1-1; abundance: NA; d_gene: NA; CDR3aa: CASSLFAGYDTEAFF; CDR3nt: TGTGCCAGCAGTTTATTTGCGGGTTACGACACTGAAGCTTTCTTT
v_gene: TRBV19; j_gene: TRBJ2-7; abundance: NA; d_gene: TRBD1; CDR3aa: CASSIPCLGDRERPYEQYF; CDR3nt: TGTGCCAGTAGTATTCCGTGTCTAGGAGACAGGGAACGTCCCTACGAGCAGTACTTC
v_gene: TRBV30; j_gene: TRBJ1-2; abundance: NA; d_gene: NA; CDR3aa: CAWSPDYGYTF; CDR3nt: TGTGCCTGGAGCCCAGACTATGGCTACACCTTC
v_gene: TRBV7-9; j_gene: TRBJ2-5; abundance: NA; d_gene: NA; CDR3aa: CASRSGQETQYF; CDR3nt: TGTGCCAGCCGTTCGGGCCAAGAGACCCAGTACTTC
v_gene: TRBV15; j_gene: TRBJ2-3; abundance: NA; d_gene: TRBD2; CDR3aa: CATSREIAGVSTDTQYF; CDR3nt: TGTGCCACCAGCAGAGAGATAGCGGGCGTTAGCACAGATACGCAGTATTTT
v_gene: TRBV27; j_gene: TRBJ2-2; abundance: NA; d_gene: NA; CDR3aa: CASSPGWNTGELFF; CDR3nt: TGTGCCAGCAGTCCAGGGTGGAACACCGGGGAGCTGTTTTTT
v_gene: TRBV7-9; j_gene: TRBJ1-1; abundance: NA; d_gene: NA; CDR3aa: CASSIAGAEAFF; CDR3nt: TGTGCCAGCAGCATTGCGGGGGCTGAAGCTTTCTTT
v_gene: TRBV30; j_gene: TRBJ2-2; abundance: NA; d_gene: TRBD1; CDR3aa: CAWSVWGQGVNTGELFF; CDR3nt: TGTGCCTGGAGTGTATGGGGACAGGGGGTGAACACCGGGGAGCTGTTTTTT
v_gene: TRBV5-1; j_gene: TRBJ2-7; abundance: NA; d_gene: NA; CDR3aa: CASSRDSPYEQYF; CDR3nt: TGCGCCAGCAGCCGAGACAGCCCCTACGAGCAGTACTTC
v_gene: TRBV5-1; j_gene: TRBJ1-1; abundance: NA; d_gene: TRBD1; CDR3aa: CASSRQGNMNTEAFF; CDR3nt: TGCGCCAGCAGCCGACAGGGTAACATGAACACTGAAGCTTTCTTT
v_gene: TRBV2; j_gene: TRBJ2-1; abundance: NA; d_gene: NA; CDR3aa: CASRRAGVHEQFF; CDR3nt: TGTGCCAGCAGAAGGGCCGGGGTTCATGAGCAGTTCTTC
v_gene: TRBV30; j_gene: TRBJ1-2; abundance: NA; d_gene: NA; CDR3aa: CAWPGLGGVGYTF; CDR3nt: TGTGCCTGGCCAGGACTTGGAGGGGTTGGCTACACCTTC
v_gene: TRBV28; j_gene: TRBJ2-7; abundance: NA; d_gene: NA; CDR3aa: CASRWGRDSNYEQYF; CDR3nt: TGTGCCAGCAGATGGGGACGGGACTCTAACTACGAGCAGTACTTC
v_gene: TRBV10-3; j_gene: TRBJ2-3; abundance: NA; d_gene: TRBD1; CDR3aa: CAISDRGSTDTQYF; CDR3nt: TGTGCCATCAGTGACAGGGGGAGCACAGATACGCAGTATTTT
v_gene: TRBV28; j_gene: TRBJ1-6; abundance: many; d_gene: NA; CDR3aa: CASSLQGHNSPLHF; CDR3nt: TGTGCCAGCAGTTTGCAGGGCCATAATTCACCCCTCCACTTT
v_gene: TRBV29-1; j_gene: TRBJ1-3; abundance: NA; d_gene: TRBD1; CDR3aa: CSATNPTGVGENTIYF; CDR3nt: TGCAGCGCAACAAACCCGACAGGGGTAGGAGAAAACACCATATATTTT
v_gene: TRBV6-5; j_gene: TRBJ2-7; abundance: few; d_gene: NA; CDR3aa: CASSYPRGGRIYEQYF; CDR3nt: TGTGCCAGCAGTTACCCGAGGGGGGGGCGCATCTACGAGCAGTACTTC
v_gene: TRBV18; j_gene: TRBJ1-2; abundance: few; d_gene: NA; CDR3aa: CASSPAGAINGYTF; CDR3nt: TGTGCCAGCTCACCCGCAGGGGCTATTAATGGCTACACCTTC
v_gene: TRBV27; j_gene: TRBJ1-5; abundance: NA; d_gene: TRBD1; CDR3aa: CASSSGTGGSQPQHF; CDR3nt: TGTGCCAGCAGTTCAGGGACAGGGGGTTCTCAGCCCCAGCATTTT
v_gene: TRBV27; j_gene: TRBJ2-2; abundance: once; d_gene: NA; CDR3aa: CASSSYRVGELFF; CDR3nt: TGTGCCAGCAGTTCCTACAGGGTCGGGGAGCTGTTTTTT
v_gene: TRBV7-2; j_gene: TRBJ2-7; abundance: NA; d_gene: NA; CDR3aa: CASSQEGWRYYEQYF; CDR3nt: TGTGCCAGCAGCCAAGAGGGATGGAGATACTACGAGCAGTACTTC
v_gene: TRBV21-1; j_gene: TRBJ2-7; abundance: NA; d_gene: NA; CDR3aa: CASSKAPHRSSEEQYF; CDR3nt: TGTGCCAGCAGCAAAGCTCCACACAGGAGTTCGGAGGAGCAGTACTTC
v_gene: TRBV7-8; j_gene: TRBJ2-1; abundance: NA; d_gene: NA; CDR3aa: CASSPAVERPIYNEQFF; CDR3nt: TGTGCCAGCAGCCCCGCGGTTGAGCGGCCGATCTACAATGAGCAGTTCTTC
v_gene: TRBV6-6; j_gene: TRBJ1-2; abundance: NA; d_gene: NA; CDR3aa: CASKHRESSGYTF; CDR3nt: TGTGCCAGCAAACACAGGGAATCCTCTGGCTACACCTTC
v_gene: TRBV7-9; j_gene: TRBJ2-3; abundance: NA; d_gene: TRBD2; CDR3aa: CASSLGLGGGAEDTQYF; CDR3nt: TGTGCCAGCAGCTTAGGGCTCGGCGGGGGGGCCGAAGATACGCAGTATTTT
v_gene: TRBV19; j_gene: TRBJ1-5; abundance: NA; d_gene: NA; CDR3aa: CASSIGSGNQPQHF; CDR3nt: TGTGCCAGTAGTATTGGTTCGGGAAATCAGCCCCAGCATTTT
v_gene: TRBV11-2; j_gene: TRBJ2-3; abundance: NA; d_gene: NA; CDR3aa: CASRPIRGRTDTQYF; CDR3nt: TGTGCCAGCAGGCCCATCAGGGGCCGCACAGATACGCAGTATTTT
v_gene: TRBV11-2; j_gene: TRBJ2-7; abundance: NA; d_gene: NA; CDR3aa: CASSLGGFGGPAEQYF; CDR3nt: TGTGCCAGCAGCTTAGGAGGGTTCGGGGGTCCCGCCGAGCAGTACTTC
v_gene: TRBV7-9; j_gene: TRBJ1-1; abundance: NA; d_gene: NA; CDR3aa: CASSLNPGANTEAFF; CDR3nt: TGTGCCAGCAGCTTAAATCCAGGGGCGAACACTGAAGCTTTCTTT
v_gene: TRBV27; j_gene: TRBJ2-2; abundance: NA; d_gene: NA; CDR3aa: CASSAIEGELFF; CDR3nt: TGTGCCAGCAGTGCTATAGAGGGGGAGCTGTTTTTT
v_gene: TRBV15; j_gene: TRBJ2-7; abundance: NA; d_gene: TRBD1; CDR3aa: CATRGTGDYEQYF; CDR3nt: TGTGCCACCCGCGGGACAGGGGACTACGAGCAGTACTTC
v_gene: TRBV11-2; j_gene: TRBJ1-2; abundance: NA; d_gene: NA; CDR3aa: CASSLARFNYGYTF; CDR3nt: TGTGCCAGCAGCTTAGCCCGGTTTAACTATGGCTACACCTTC
v_gene: TRBV12-5; j_gene: TRBJ1-1; abundance: NA; d_gene: NA; CDR3aa: CASGLTVGPYTEAFF; CDR3nt: TGTGCTAGTGGTTTGACGGTGGGCCCTTACACTGAAGCTTTCTTT
v_gene: TRBV27; j_gene: TRBJ2-5; abundance: once; d_gene: NA; CDR3aa: CASSWAGRMGETQYF; CDR3nt: TGTGCCAGCAGTTGGGCAGGGAGGATGGGGGAGACCCAGTACTTC
v_gene: TRBV28; j_gene: TRBJ1-1; abundance: once; d_gene: NA; CDR3aa: CASSIQASEAFF; CDR3nt: TGTGCCAGCAGTATCCAGGCTTCGGAAGCTTTCTTT
v_gene: TRBV27; j_gene: TRBJ2-7; abundance: few; d_gene: TRBD2; CDR3aa: CASSLGVAGGGEQYF; CDR3nt: TGTGCCAGCAGTTTGGGGGTAGCGGGAGGAGGCGAGCAGTACTTC
v_gene: TRBV7-8; j_gene: TRBJ2-1; abundance: NA; d_gene: TRBD2; CDR3aa: CASSRSSGKKLNEQFF; CDR3nt: TGTGCCAGCAGCCGCAGTAGCGGGAAGAAACTCAATGAGCAGTTCTTC
v_gene: TRBV10-1; j_gene: TRBJ2-5; abundance: NA; d_gene: NA; CDR3aa: CASSAQAQETQYF; CDR3nt: TGCGCCAGCAGTGCCCAGGCGCAAGAGACCCAGTACTTC
v_gene: TRBV28; j_gene: TRBJ1-2; abundance: NA; d_gene: NA; CDR3aa: CASNQEIYGYTF; CDR3nt: TGTGCCAGCAACCAGGAAATATATGGCTACACCTTC
v_gene: TRBV5-1; j_gene: TRBJ1-4; abundance: NA; d_gene: TRBD1; CDR3aa: CASSLAGTGDEKLFF; CDR3nt: TGCGCCAGCAGCTTGGCCGGGACAGGGGATGAAAAACTGTTTTTT
v_gene: TRBV4-2; j_gene: TRBJ2-1; abundance: NA; d_gene: NA; CDR3aa: CASSQDLRDHNEQFF; CDR3nt: TGTGCCAGCAGCCAAGACCTGCGGGATCACAATGAGCAGTTCTTC
v_gene: TRBV7-9; j_gene: TRBJ2-7; abundance: many; d_gene: TRBD2; CDR3aa: CASSPVGGLATYEQYF; CDR3nt: TGTGCCAGCAGCCCGGTAGGGGGACTAGCGACCTACGAGCAGTACTTC
v_gene: TRBV7-6; j_gene: TRBJ2-2; abundance: NA; d_gene: NA; CDR3aa: CASSPLGGANTGELFF; CDR3nt: TGTGCCAGCAGCCCCTTAGGGGGGGCGAACACCGGGGAGCTGTTTTTT
v_gene: TRBV5-1; j_gene: TRBJ2-1; abundance: NA; d_gene: NA; CDR3aa: CASSQGYEQFF; CDR3nt: TGCGCCAGCAGCCAGGGATATGAGCAGTTCTTC
v_gene: TRBV2; j_gene: TRBJ1-5; abundance: few; d_gene: NA; CDR3aa: CASSETGIQPQHF; CDR3nt: TGTGCCAGCAGTGAAACGGGAATTCAGCCCCAGCATTTT
v_gene: TRBV19; j_gene: TRBJ2-7; abundance: NA; d_gene: NA; CDR3aa: CASSIVGGTSYEQYF; CDR3nt: TGTGCCAGTAGTATAGTTGGAGGGACGTCCTACGAGCAGTACTTC
v_gene: TRBV4-1; j_gene: TRBJ1-5; abundance: few; d_gene: NA; CDR3aa: CASSRIPGEPQHF; CDR3nt: TGCGCCAGCAGCCGTATACCGGGTGAGCCCCAGCATTTT
v_gene: TRBV6-5; j_gene: TRBJ2-2; abundance: NA; d_gene: NA; CDR3aa: CASRGSTGELFF; CDR3nt: TGTGCCAGCAGGGGGAGCACCGGGGAGCTGTTTTTT
v_gene: TRBV27; j_gene: TRBJ2-7; abundance: NA; d_gene: TRBD2; CDR3aa: CASRSGGPGSYEQYF; CDR3nt: TGTGCCAGCAGATCGGGGGGACCTGGCTCCTACGAGCAGTACTTC